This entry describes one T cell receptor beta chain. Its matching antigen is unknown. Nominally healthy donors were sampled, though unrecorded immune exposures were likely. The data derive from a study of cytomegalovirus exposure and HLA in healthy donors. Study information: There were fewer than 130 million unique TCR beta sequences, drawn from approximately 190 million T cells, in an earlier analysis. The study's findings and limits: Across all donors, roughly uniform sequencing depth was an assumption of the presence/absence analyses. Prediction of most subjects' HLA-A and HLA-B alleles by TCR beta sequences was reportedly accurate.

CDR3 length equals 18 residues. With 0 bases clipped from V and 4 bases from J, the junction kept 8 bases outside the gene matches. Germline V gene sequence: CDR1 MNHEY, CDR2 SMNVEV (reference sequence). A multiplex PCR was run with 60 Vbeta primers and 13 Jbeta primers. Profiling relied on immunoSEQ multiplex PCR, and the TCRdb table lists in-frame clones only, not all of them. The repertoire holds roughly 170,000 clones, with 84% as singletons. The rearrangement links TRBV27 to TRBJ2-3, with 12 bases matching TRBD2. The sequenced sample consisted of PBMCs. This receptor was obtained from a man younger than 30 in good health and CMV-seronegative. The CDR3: CASSLSIRLAGDPDTQYF. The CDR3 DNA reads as TGTGCCAGCAGTTTATCAATCCGACTAGCGGGAGATCCAGATACGCAGTATTTT.